Listed below are T cell receptor beta chains from one sample, sequenced in a study of blood T cell repertoires in COVID-19. Clones were read by immunoSEQ multiplex PCR, and TCRdb kept only the in-frame ones, dropping some. The table has approximately 190,000 clones, more than 85% seen once; the top ten hold roughly 2%. Input material: peripheral blood. These TCRs come from a man aged 65 to 79 with active or convalescent COVID-19. Both conserved end residues are part of each CDR3. A D gene is named only where the DNA matches it firmly. Clone size, where shown, is once, few, many, or a class for clones that have expanded.

>.|TRBV5-1|.|TRBJ2-5
CASSLEPRGSRETQYF
TGCGCCAGCAGCTTGGAGCCACGGGGGTCTAGGGAGACCCAGTACTTC
>.|TRBV11-2|.|TRBJ1-1
CASSPSGDTEAFF
TGTGCCAGCAGCCCTTCAGGGGACACTGAAGCTTTCTTT
>few|TRBV7-9|TRBD2|TRBJ2-3
CASSASRLAGETDTQYF
TGTGCCAGCAGCGCTAGTCGTCTAGCGGGGGAAACAGATACGCAGTATTTT
>.|TRBV28|TRBD2|TRBJ2-1
CASSTWTSARSYNEQFF
TGTGCCAGCAGTACTTGGACTAGCGCACGCTCCTACAATGAGCAGTTCTTC
>.|TRBV24-1|.|TRBJ2-2
CATTKAGNTGELFF
TGTGCCACAACGAAGGCGGGGAACACCGGGGAGCTGTTTTTT
>.|TRBV3-1/TRBV3-2|TRBD1|TRBJ2-7
CASSQPRTGMAYEQYF
TGTGCCAGCAGCCAACCACGGACAGGGATGGCCTACGAGCAGTACTTC
>.|TRBV5-8|.|TRBJ2-3
CASSFGDTDTQYF
TGTGCCAGCAGCTTCGGTGACACAGATACGCAGTATTTT
>.|TRBV27|.|TRBJ2-3
CASSPGGGLTQYF
TGTGCCAGCAGCCCCGGGGGTGGGCTGACGCAGTATTTT
>.|TRBV5-6|.|TRBJ1-2
CASSGRGPLLGYTF
TGTGCCAGCAGCGGCCGGGGTCCATTACTCGGCTACACCTTC
>few|TRBV27|TRBD2|TRBJ2-5
CASSLWGGETQYF
TGTGCCAGCAGTTTATGGGGGGGAGAGACCCAGTACTTC
>.|TRBV20-1|TRBD2|TRBJ2-3
CSASRVAGARGDTQYF
TGCAGTGCTAGTCGAGTAGCGGGGGCCCGGGGAGATACGCAGTATTTT
>once|TRBV6-5|.|TRBJ2-2
CASSYSSTGELFF
TGTGCCAGCAGTTACTCGTCAACCGGGGAGCTGTTTTTT
>.|TRBV2|.|TRBJ1-4
CASSEGDSRNEKLFF
TGTGCCAGCAGTGAAGGGGACTCCCGTAATGAAAAACTGTTTTTT
>.|TRBV12-3/TRBV12-4|TRBD2|TRBJ2-7
CASSPGGNEQYF
TGTGCCAGCAGCCCCGGGGGGAACGAGCAGTACTTC
>.|TRBV19|.|TRBJ2-3
CASSAAQGFATDTQYF
TGTGCCAGTAGTGCCGCGCAGGGGTTCGCCACAGATACGCAGTATTTT
>.|TRBV19|.|TRBJ2-2
CASSIEQWTGELFF
TGTGCCAGTAGTATCGAACAGTGGACCGGGGAGCTGTTTTTT
>.|TRBV5-1|TRBD2|TRBJ2-5
CASSLQRGPGETQYF
TGCGCCAGCAGCCTCCAGCGGGGGCCGGGAGAGACCCAGTACTTC
>.|TRBV5-4|TRBD2|TRBJ2-7
CASSQTSAFKEQYF
TGTGCCAGCAGCCAAACTAGCGCCTTTAAAGAGCAGTACTTC
>.|TRBV7-2|.|TRBJ2-7
CASSSGRGSYEQYF
TGTGCCAGCAGCTCCGGCAGGGGCTCCTACGAGCAGTACTTC
>.|TRBV28|.|TRBJ1-5
CASSLLSNQPQHF
TGTGCCAGCAGTTTACTCAGCAATCAGCCCCAGCATTTT
>.|TRBV29-1|.|TRBJ2-1
CSPTRVGNEQFF
TGCAGCCCAACGAGGGTTGGCAATGAGCAGTTCTTC
>.|TRBV5-1|TRBD2|TRBJ2-7
CASRREGQDEQYF
TGCGCCAGCAGAAGGGAGGGGCAGGACGAGCAGTACTTC
>.|TRBV10-3|TRBD1|TRBJ2-5
CAISKGQEETQYF
TGTGCCATCAGCAAAGGACAGGAAGAGACCCAGTACTTC
>.|TRBV7-9|TRBD2|TRBJ2-7
CASSLARGTTYEQYF
TGTGCCAGCAGCTTAGCGCGGGGGACTACCTACGAGCAGTACTTC
>.|TRBV19|.|TRBJ2-5
CASSATPGGPRETQYF
TGTGCCAGTAGCGCCACCCCAGGAGGCCCCCGGGAGACCCAGTACTTC
>.|TRBV30|TRBD2|TRBJ2-7
CAWGPSGYEQYF
TGTGCCTGGGGTCCTAGCGGCTACGAGCAGTACTTC
>.|TRBV28|TRBD1|TRBJ1-1
CASSKTGRTEAFF
TGTGCCAGCAGTAAGACAGGGAGGACTGAAGCTTTCTTT
>few|TRBV3-1/TRBV3-2|TRBD2|TRBJ2-2
CASSRYISGGANTGELFF
TGTGCCAGCAGCCGCTATATCAGCGGGGGCGCGAACACCGGGGAGCTGTTTTTT
>.|TRBV11-3|TRBD2|TRBJ2-7
CANAPSKGLAGTYEQYF
TGTGCCAACGCCCCGTCAAAGGGACTAGCGGGGACCTACGAGCAGTACTTC
>.|TRBV27|TRBD2|TRBJ2-1
CASSFLAGGPNEQFF
TGTGCCAGCAGTTTTCTAGCGGGAGGGCCGAATGAGCAGTTCTTC
>few|TRBV19|.|TRBJ1-1
CASSSFNGGNTEAFF
TGTGCCAGTAGTAGCTTTAACGGCGGCAACACTGAAGCTTTCTTT
>.|TRBV28|.|TRBJ2-7
CASSLSTGPYEQYF
TGTGCCAGCAGTTTATCGACAGGACCCTACGAGCAGTACTTC
>.|TRBV28|.|TRBJ2-2
CASSSTNTGELFF
TGTGCCAGCAGTTCCACGAACACCGGGGAGCTGTTTTTT
>.|TRBV28|TRBD1|TRBJ2-7
CASSPVTGYGSRVYEQYF
TGTGCCAGCAGTCCGGTGACAGGGTACGGTTCTAGGGTCTACGAGCAGTACTTC
>.|TRBV7-8|TRBD1|TRBJ1-3
CASRPGTAGNTIYF
TGTGCCAGCAGACCCGGGACAGCTGGAAACACCATATATTTT
>once|TRBV20-1|TRBD2|TRBJ2-5
CSASARLAGQETQYF
TGCAGTGCTAGTGCCAGACTAGCGGGTCAAGAGACCCAGTACTTC
>.|TRBV29-1|TRBD1|TRBJ1-1
CSVKDRVIPEAFF
TGCAGCGTCAAAGACAGGGTGATCCCTGAAGCTTTCTTT
>.|TRBV10-2|.|TRBJ1-2
CASSESHRLNYGYTF
TGCGCCAGCAGTGAGTCCCACAGGTTGAACTATGGCTACACCTTC
>.|TRBV7-9|.|TRBJ2-2
CASSPTAGSHTGELFF
TGTGCCAGCAGCCCTACGGCGGGGAGCCACACCGGGGAGCTGTTTTTT
>.|TRBV7-6|TRBD1|TRBJ2-2
CASSSGTGDSGELFF
TGTGCCAGCAGCTCAGGGACAGGGGATTCCGGGGAGCTGTTTTTT
>once|TRBV3-1/TRBV3-2|.|TRBJ2-1
CASSRGAYNEQFF
TGTGCCAGCAGCCGCGGGGCCTACAATGAGCAGTTCTTC
>.|TRBV7-2|TRBD2|TRBJ2-1
CASSLRAGAIYNEQFF
TGTGCCAGCAGCTTGAGAGCGGGGGCGATCTACAATGAGCAGTTCTTC